This paragraph reports one T cell receptor beta chain. This entry belongs to a study of PD-1 blockade in classical Hodgkin lymphoma. Indicated time point: cycle 4 day 1 (C4D1), after 6 weeks of nivolumab. No patient escaped relapse after autologous stem cell transplantation, and brentuximab vedotin exposure varied. This CDR3 is 17 amino acids long. In germline, CDR1 is LNHDA, CDR2 SQIVND (reference sequence). The ends were cut back, 11 bases at V and 0 bases at J, with 20 bases in the middle. Clones were read by immunoSEQ multiplex PCR, and TCRdb kept only the in-frame ones, dropping some. The data contain about 44,000 clones, about 70% of them singletons.

The genes are TRBV19 and TRBJ2-6; D perhaps matches TRBD1 (6 bases). The specimen comprised peripheral blood mononuclear cells (PBMCs), sampled before the fourth cycle of nivolumab. The receptor was isolated from a human donor with classical Hodgkin lymphoma. DNA for the CDR3: TGTGCCTCGGCTACCGGGACACCCTACTCTGGGGCCAACGTCCTGACTTTC. Translated: CASATGTPYSGANVLTF.